This TCR beta chain was retrieved from a study of blood T cell repertoires in COVID-19. For the study at large: There were acute and convalescent COVID-19 samples, and they came from the United States, Italy and Spain. Sample material is recorded as cDNA or gDNA derived from T cells, B-cell-depleted T cells, or PBMCs.

Original handling: Nucleated cell number was recorded as an estimate derived from reference gene primer amplification. Assay: immunoSEQ multiplex PCR; the TCRdb copy retains only in-frame clones and omits some. The V and J calls and clone size come from that table; D and trimming were worked out from the DNA. The table shows a few hundred thousand clones, with about 79% occurring only once. The material sequenced was peripheral blood. The clonotype originates from a middle-aged man with active or convalescent COVID-19.

The chain's CDR3 is CASSLDSPTEAFF. CDR3 DNA: TGCGCCAGCAGCCTGGACAGCCCGACTGAAGCTTTCTTT. The gene calls are TRBV5-1 and TRBJ1-1; maybe TRBD1 (6 bases). The CDR3 runs 13 residues. V was pared by 4 bases and J by 5 bases, with 12 bases between. Germline V gene data show CDR1 as SGHRS and CDR2 as YFSETQ.